Below are 24 T cell receptor beta chains sequenced from a single sample in a study of CD8 T cells in Susac syndrome (dated by TCRdb to 2018 to 2020). The library was produced with the immunoSEQ multiplex PCR assay. RNA was extracted using the RNeasy kit, and roughly 0.45 to 1 ug of the RNA was reverse transcribed with random hexamers. TCRdb trimmed the raw reads at Q25, called clones with MiXCR and kept productive beta chains. Each CDR3 protein gets just one entry, which takes the most common genes and DNA from the rows behind it. This sample holds 120,000 to 150,000 distinct CDR3 sequences; more than 90% were observed only once. The ten biggest clones cover approximately 0.08% of the sample. The sequenced sample was CD4+ T cells from PBMCs. The receptors shown here come from a human donor with Susac syndrome.

This clonotype was seen a single time. The chain employs TRBV7-9 and TRBJ2-3; D possibly corresponds to TRBD2 (5 bases). The germline CDR1 and CDR2 sequences are SEHNR and FQNEAQ (reference sequence). This CDR3 has 15 amino acids. Between the trimmed V and J ends, which lost 5 bases and 2 bases, there was a span of 14 bases. The CDR3 DNA sequence: TGTGCCAGCAGCGCAGGAGTGGGAGACACAGATACGCAGTATTTT. Its protein product is CASSAGVGDTDTQYF.

The J gene is TRBJ2-2, the V gene TRBV14; 8 bases are a match to TRBD1. The CDR3 consists of 17 residues. Trimming at V came to 2 bases and at J to 1 base, leaving 6 bases not matched to a gene. CDR1 and CDR2 (germline): SGHDN, FVKESK. This CDR3 is CASSQRRQGRNTGELFF. For the CDR3, the DNA is TGTGCCAGCAGCCAACGCAGACAGGGGAGGAACACCGGGGAGCTGTTTTTT.

This clonotype was counted once. The chain links TRBV3-1 to TRBJ1-2; D unclear. From germline, CDR1 is LGHDT and CDR2 YNNKEL (reference sequence). CDR3 length: 14 residues. The ends were cut back, 1 base at V and 4 bases at J, with 10 bases in the middle. Here the CDR3 DNA reads TGTGCCAGCAGCCAAGGGAAGGCTCTCTATGGCTACACCTTC. Amino acid sequence: CASSQGKALYGYTF.

This chain links TRBV19 with TRBJ2-7, with D possibly being TRBD1 (5 bases). CDR3 size: 14 residues. Germline V gives CDR1 LNHDA, CDR2 SQIVND (reference sequence). V was cut by 4 bases and J by 0 bases, with 10 bases left in between. Written as DNA, the CDR3 is TGTGCCAGTAGTACTCTACAGGCCTCCTACGAGCAGTACTTC. Its translation: CASSTLQASYEQYF.

This CDR3 reads CASSPTPGYTF. In nucleotides, the CDR3 is TGTGCCAGCAGCCCAACCCCTGGCTACACCTTC. The chain couples TRBV7-9 to TRBJ1-2; D uncertain. CDR3 length equals 11 residues. V was pared by 5 bases and J by 7 bases, with 8 bases between. Germline V gives CDR1 SEHNR, CDR2 FQNEAQ (reference sequence).

V usage is TRBV12-3 or TRBV12-4 and J usage is TRBJ1-6; 9 bases map to TRBD1. This CDR3 is built from 17 residues. V lost 6 bases and J lost 7; bases outside the gene matches: 13. This chain's CDR3 is CASSAGGQGMWNSPLHF. Here the CDR3 DNA reads TGTGCCAGCAGCGCCGGGGGACAGGGAATGTGGAATTCACCCCTCCACTTT.

This chain joins TRBV7-9 and TRBJ2-1; D remains unclear. Trimming shortened V by 5 bases and J by 8 bases, and 19 bases separated the two germline ends. The CDR3 contains 15 residues. Per germline, CDR1 SEHNR and CDR2 FQNEAQ (reference sequence). This CDR3 is CASSADGAPGYEQFF. The CDR3 DNA follows: TGTGCCAGCAGCGCAGACGGCGCCCCAGGCTATGAGCAGTTCTTC.

The V call is TRBV2, the J call TRBJ2-3; 7 nucleotides agree with TRBD2. J lost 5 bases, V lost 6 bases, and 11 bases had no gene match. This CDR3 is 15 amino acids long. Germline CDR1 and CDR2: SNHLY and FYNNEI. The CDR3 nucleotides are TGTGCCAGCAGGGAGCGGGGCCTGCCCGGAGATACGCAGTATTTT. Protein product: CASRERGLPGDTQYF.

This chain uses TRBV7-9 with TRBJ2-5, with D uncertain. Per germline, CDR1 SEHNR and CDR2 FQNEAQ (reference sequence). The CDR3 contains 15 residues. Trimming took off 5 bases at V and 1 base at J, with 14 bases between the two ends. CDR3 bases: TGTGCCAGCAGCCCCACACGACTGATCCAAGAGACCCAGTACTTC. Encoded protein: CASSPTRLIQETQYF.

The count of this clonotype is one. V gene TRBV5-1 combines with J gene TRBJ2-6; TRBD1 matches 11 bases. V was clipped by 4 bases and J by 1 base; unmatched bases: 7. The CDR3 is 18 amino acids. The germline V gene has CDR1 SGHRS and CDR2 YFSETQ. The CDR3 bases are TGCGCCAGCAGCGCCCGGACAGGGGGCCGGTCTGGGGCCAACGTCCTGACTTTC. It translates to CASSARTGGRSGANVLTF.

The genes are TRBV14 and TRBJ1-6; D uncertain. V lost 0 bases and J 7 bases, leaving 4 bases between the germline ends. The CDR3 is 13 amino acids. CDR1 is SGHDN, CDR2 FVKESK, per germline. The CDR3, as DNA: TGTGCCAGCAGCCAAGATCGGAATTCACCCCTCCACTTT. This codes for CASSQDRNSPLHF.

The rearrangement links TRBV11-2 to TRBJ2-3, with no clear D. V lost 5 bases and J 2 bases, leaving 14 bases between the germline ends. CDR3 length equals 15 residues. Germline CDR1 is SGHAT and CDR2 is FQNNGV. CDR3 region: CASSHATPPTDTQYF. Here the CDR3 DNA reads TGTGCCAGCAGCCACGCGACCCCTCCCACAGATACGCAGTATTTT.

V gene TRBV25-1 combines with J gene TRBJ2-7; 9 bases are shared with TRBD2. This CDR3 contains 18 residues. CDR1 and CDR2 (germline): MGHDK, SYGVNS. Trimming took 6 bases from V and 5 from J; bases not matched to a gene: 20. Here the CDR3 DNA reads TGTGCCAGCAGCCGTGGCCTCCCATTTAGCGGGAGTTCCCACGAGCAGTACTTC. Translating it yields CASSRGLPFSGSSHEQYF.

This chain connects TRBV29-1 to TRBJ1-1; TRBD1 is a possible D gene (5 bases). The V gene lost 4 bases and the J gene lost 6 bases, with 15 bases spanning the gap. The V gene's germline CDR1 is SQVTM and CDR2 ANQGSEA. CDR3 length: 13 residues. The CDR3 DNA follows: TGCAGCGTTGTAAGCCAGGGAGGCGCTGAAGCTTTCTTT. Translation: CSVVSQGGAEAFF.

Here the CDR3 reads CASSVQAVNTGELFF. CDR3 nucleotides: TGTGCCAGCAGTGTCCAGGCCGTTAACACCGGGGAGCTGTTTTTT. V usage is TRBV19 and J usage is TRBJ2-2; D gene uncertain. Germline V gene lookup returns CDR1 LNHDA and CDR2 SQIVND (reference sequence). Trimming took off 9 bases at V and 2 bases at J, with 16 bases between the two ends. The CDR3 runs to 15 residues. Supplemented by reference TRBV19 and TRBJ2-2, the full variable domain reads DGGITQSPKYLFRKEGQNVTLSCEQNLNHDAMYWYRQDPGQGLRLIYYSQIVNDFQKGDIAEGYSVSREKKESFPLTVTSAQKNPTAFYLCASSVQAVNTGELFFGEGSRLTVL.

CDR3 in amino acids: CASSPLGQGFSGNTIYF. In DNA form, the CDR3 reads TGTGCCAGCAGCCCGCTAGGACAGGGCTTCTCTGGAAACACCATATATTTT. The V gene is TRBV7-9, the J gene TRBJ1-3, with 8 positions matching TRBD1. This CDR3 comprises 17 residues. Germline-derived CDR1 and CDR2 are SEHNR and FQNEAQ (reference sequence). The ends lost 5 bases at V and 0 bases at J; junction bases unmatched: 9. Full variable domain (outside the CDR3, taken from reference TRBV7-9 and TRBJ1-3): DTGVSQNPRHKITKRGQNVTFRCDPISEHNRLYWYRQTLGQGPEFLTYFQNEAQLEKSRLLSDRFSAERPKGSFSTLEIQRTEQGDSAMYLCASSPLGQGFSGNTIYFGEGSWLTVV.

The genes are TRBV4-1 and TRBJ2-3, with D perhaps given as TRBD1 or TRBD2 (6 bases each). The germline V gene encodes CDR1 MGHRA and CDR2 YSYEKL. The V end lost 1 base, the J end lost 8 bases, and 13 bases lay between the germline ends. The CDR3 loop spans 14 amino acids. The chain's CDR3 is CASSQAGARGTQYF. The CDR3 region has the DNA TGCGCCAGCAGCCAAGCGGGGGCGCGTGGTACGCAGTATTTT.

The chain couples TRBV28 to TRBJ1-4; D ambiguous. V was cut by 6 bases and J by 7 bases, with 18 bases left in between. Germline V gene data show CDR1 as MDHEN and CDR2 as SYDVKM. The CDR3 covers 15 residues. In nucleotides, the CDR3 is TGTGCCAGCAGCTCCCGCCACCCCGGAGGTGAAAAACTGTTTTTT. It translates to CASSSRHPGGEKLFF.

This clonotype was seen a single time. This chain links TRBV6-6 with TRBJ2-5, with 8 bases that match TRBD2. CDR1 and CDR2 (germline): MNHNY, SVGAGI (reference sequence). J was trimmed by 0 bases and V by 8 bases; bases with no gene match: 2. The CDR3 runs to 13 residues. Written as DNA, the CDR3 is TGTGCCAGCCGGACTAGCCACCAAGAGACCCAGTACTTC. Encoded protein: CASRTSHQETQYF.

The chain has TRBV18 and TRBJ2-5; D uncertain. Germline lookup yields CDR1 KGHSH and CDR2 LQKENI. The CDR3 runs to 15 residues. Trimming shortened V by 2 bases and J by 2 bases, and 12 bases separated the two germline ends. Written as DNA, the CDR3 is TGTGCCAGCTCACCAAGAACAGCGAAACAAGAGACCCAGTACTTC. Protein sequence: CASSPRTAKQETQYF.

The genes are TRBV13 and TRBJ2-7; 8 bases are a match to TRBD1. CDR1 is PRHDT and CDR2 is FYEKMQ in the germline V gene (reference sequence). J lost 7 bases, V lost 5 bases, and 7 bases had no gene match. The CDR3 sequence is 13 residues long. CDR3 sequence reads: CASSIDRGWEQYF. The CDR3, as DNA: TGTGCCAGCAGCATCGACAGGGGCTGGGAGCAGTACTTC.

This chain uses TRBV20-1 with TRBJ1-5; tentatively, D is TRBD1 (6 bases). The V and J ends lost 3 bases and 6 bases respectively, with 15 bases between them. Germline lookup yields CDR1 DFQATT and CDR2 SNEGSKA (reference sequence). The CDR3 has 14 residues. CDR3 DNA: TGCAGTGCTAGGCTGGGGGGGGCCGCTCAGCCCCAGCATTTT. Its translation: CSARLGGAAQPQHF.

The chain has TRBV29-1 and TRBJ1-2; D unclear. Germline CDR1 SQVTM, CDR2 ANQGSEA. The CDR3 covers 12 residues. The germline V and J ends were trimmed by 6 bases and 6 bases, with 14 bases remaining between them. The CDR3 nucleotides are TGCAGCGTCGATCCGTGGGCTAATGGCTACACCTTC. Its protein is CSVDPWANGYTF.

This chain uses TRBV12-3 or TRBV12-4 with TRBJ2-1; a weak D match, TRBD2 (6 bases). This CDR3 contains 16 residues. The germline V and J ends were trimmed by 3 bases and 4 bases, with 16 bases remaining between them. CDR3 in DNA: TGTGCCAGCAGTTTTCTAGTGTCGGGGACTTACAATGAGCAGTTCTTC. This encodes CASSFLVSGTYNEQFF.